Shown below are 4 T cell receptor beta chains from a single sample sequenced in a study of PD-1 blockade in classical Hodgkin lymphoma. The repertoire was sequenced with immunoSEQ multiplex PCR; TCRdb's copy has only in-frame clones and lacks some. The sample contains around 34,000 clones, 76% of which appear only once. Every one of the patients relapsed after autologous stem cell transplantation (brentuximab vedotin exposure was variable). Specimen: peripheral blood mononuclear cells (PBMCs), collected before the second cycle of nivolumab. Source of these receptors: a human donor with classical Hodgkin lymphoma.

Of note for this clone: Its ends do not fully match the called genes, so a read error is possible. The chain carries TRBV27 and TRBJ1-3; 8 bases agree with TRBD1. Germline CDR1 MNHEY, CDR2 SMNVEV (reference sequence). The CDR3 sequence is 14 residues long. CDR3 amino acids: CASSGRGRWKHHIF. In DNA, the CDR3 is TGTGCCAGCAGCGGCAGGGGGCGGTGGAAACACCATATATTT.

The chain has TRBV19 and TRBJ2-3; no clear D gene. CDR1 is LNHDA and CDR2 is SQIVND in the germline V gene (reference sequence). The CDR3 consists of 14 residues. Trimming cost V 4 bases and J 0 bases, with 8 bases left between them. This CDR3 reads CASSREGSTDTQYF. CDR3 nucleotide sequence: TGTGCCAGTAGTAGGGAAGGTAGCACAGATACGCAGTATTTT.

The rearrangement links TRBV4-1 to TRBJ1-4; possible D gene TRBD1, 6 bases. This CDR3 region has 16 residues. Trimming took off 3 bases at V and 0 bases at J, with 11 bases between the two ends. Germline CDR1 reads MGHRA; CDR2 reads YSYEKL. The CDR3 DNA is TGCGCCAGCAGCCACCGTGCAGGGGCAACTAATGAAAAACTGTTTTTT. Protein sequence: CASSHRAGATNEKLFF.

The chain combines TRBV7-2 with TRBJ1-2; D is unclear. Germline CDR1 reads SGHTA; CDR2 reads FQGNSA. This CDR3 comprises 15 residues. The V gene lost 2 bases and the J gene lost 5 bases, with 15 bases spanning the gap. The CDR3 loop reads CASSLSMGSGYGYTF. CDR3 bases: TGTGCCAGCAGCTTAAGTATGGGTTCGGGTTATGGCTACACCTTC.